This T cell receptor (beta chain) was identified in a study of response to subunit inactivated influenza vaccine. Study conclusions and caveats: The authors suggested that few new T cells are recruited per seasonal influenza vaccination.

Turning to this clonotype: What it binds is unknown.

TCRdb redid the calling of the RT-PCR reads with MiXCR, one entry per CDR3 protein. The sample lists roughly 620,000 distinct CDR3 sequences, about 11% seen once, with roughly 11% in the top ten. Trimming took 4 bases from V and 8 from J; bases not matched to a gene: 10. Looked up from germline, CDR1 is LGHNA and CDR2 is YNFKEQ. This CDR3 is 16 amino acids long. The same specimen was also included in a second study, on T cells expressing NK-cell markers. As reported in that work: The cDNA for TCR beta came from 5'RACE template switching with UMIs. The study found these clonotypes also leading the CD3+CD56-NKG2C+ fraction in several donors.

The source was PBMCs from blood, collected on the day of vaccination. This chain connects TRBV4-2 to TRBJ2-1; TRBD2 aligns across 11 bases. The sequence was collected from a man in his fifties who received an inactivated influenza vaccine. CDR3 DNA: TGTGCCAGCAGCCCGCGACTAGCGGGGCCCTTTGATGAGCAGTTCTTC. It encodes CASSPRLAGPFDEQFF.